This TCR beta chain was sequenced during a study of glioma-infiltrating T cells. Trimming removed 6 bases at V and 4 bases at J, with 13 bases between. The CDR3 loop spans 14 amino acids. Amplification of TCR alpha and beta CDR3 regions from RNA used iRepertoire nested multiplex PCR. TCRdb itself ran the multiplex PCR reads through MiXCR, one entry per CDR3 protein. Counted here are roughly 350,000 distinct CDR3 sequences, roughly two fifths occurring once; the ten biggest clones make up around 13%. This clonotype has only a few counts. The chain uses TRBV12-3 or TRBV12-4 and TRBJ1-5, with a possible D match to TRBD1 (6 bases). This receptor was taken from a human donor with low-grade glioma or glioblastoma, undergoing nonglioma brain surgery, or in good health (not recorded which). Sequenced: glioma tissue, nonneoplastic brain tissue, or PBMCs (not recorded which). Here the CDR3 DNA reads TGTGCCAGCAGCCGAGGACAGACAAATCAGCCCCAGCATTTT. Translation: CASSRGQTNQPQHF.